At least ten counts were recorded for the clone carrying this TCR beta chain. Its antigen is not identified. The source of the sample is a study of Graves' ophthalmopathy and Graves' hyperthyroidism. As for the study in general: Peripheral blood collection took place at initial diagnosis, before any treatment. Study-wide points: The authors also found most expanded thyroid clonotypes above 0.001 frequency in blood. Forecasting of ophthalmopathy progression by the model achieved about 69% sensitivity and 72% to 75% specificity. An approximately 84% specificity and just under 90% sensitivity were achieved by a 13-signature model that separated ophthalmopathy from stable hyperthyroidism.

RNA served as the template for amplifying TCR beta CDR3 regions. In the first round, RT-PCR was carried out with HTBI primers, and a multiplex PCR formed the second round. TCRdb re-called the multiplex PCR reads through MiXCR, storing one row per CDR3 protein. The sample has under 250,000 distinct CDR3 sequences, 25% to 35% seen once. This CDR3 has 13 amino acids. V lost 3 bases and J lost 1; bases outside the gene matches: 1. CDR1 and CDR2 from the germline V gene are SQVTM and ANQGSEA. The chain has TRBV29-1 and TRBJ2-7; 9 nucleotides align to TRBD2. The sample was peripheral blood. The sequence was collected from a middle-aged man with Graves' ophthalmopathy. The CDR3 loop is CSVELAGSYEQYF. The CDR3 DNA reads TGCAGCGTTGAGCTAGCGGGATCCTACGAGCAGTACTTC.